A selection of T cell receptor beta chains follows, all from one sample in a study of T cells in Graves' hyperthyroidism and ophthalmopathy. MiXCR was run by TCRdb on the multiplex PCR reads, yielding one entry per CDR3 protein. This sample yields over 250,000 distinct CDR3 sequences, of which roughly an eighth are seen a single time; 34% belongs to the top ten. Sequencing was performed on blood. Receptors were obtained from a woman in her thirties or forties with Graves' ophthalmopathy. Both conserved end residues are part of each CDR3. The D gene is left open where the match is weak. Sizes are listed as how often the clone was seen (once, few, many) or a class if it is expanded.

cdr3_aa cdr3_nt d_call v_call clone_size j_call
CASSQIAGSYNEQFF TGTGCCAGCAGTCAAATAGCGGGTTCCTACAATGAGCAGTTCTTC TRBD2 TRBV6-1 many TRBJ2-1
CAWSVGITDAFF TGTGCCTGGAGTGTGGGAATTACGGACGCTTTCTTT - TRBV30 few TRBJ1-1
CASSLAGTGSYYGYTF TGTGCCAGCAGTTTAGCCGGGACAGGGTCTTACTATGGCTACACCTTC TRBD1 TRBV27 many TRBJ1-2
CASSLRGLVPPEDEQFF TGTGCCAGCTCTCTTAGGGGTCTAGTTCCCCCAGAGGATGAGCAGTTCTTC - TRBV12-3/TRBV12-4 many TRBJ2-1
CASSRGQLATNEKLFF TGTGCCAGCAGCCGGGGACAGCTTGCAACTAATGAAAAACTGTTTTTT TRBD1 TRBV7-9 many TRBJ1-4
CASSLISESGADRARPLHF TGTGCCAGCAGTTTAATTAGCGAATCTGGAGCCGACAGGGCCAGGCCCCTCCACTTT TRBD1 TRBV28 many TRBJ1-6
CASSLGGGASYEQYF TGCGCCAGCAGCTTGGGTGGCGGGGCCTCCTACGAGCAGTACTTC - TRBV5-1 many TRBJ2-7
CASSLDAGTVSFSPLHF TGTGCCAGCAGTTTAGACGCCGGGACAGTTAGTTTTTCACCCCTCCACTTT TRBD1 TRBV27 many TRBJ1-6
CATSDAKQGPVNYGYTF TGTGCCACCAGTGACGCCAAACAGGGGCCCGTTAACTATGGCTACACCTTC TRBD1 TRBV24-1 few TRBJ1-2
CASSVGTLDTQYF TGTGCCAGCAGCGTAGGGACCCTAGATACGCAGTATTTT - TRBV9 many TRBJ2-3